This T cell receptor (beta chain) came from a study of somatic mutations in cytotoxic T cells in rheumatoid arthritis. Findings and caveats of the study: No age-related increase in CD8+ clonality was seen in healthy controls, but one was seen in rheumatoid arthritis patients.

This CDR3 contains 12 residues. Germline values: CDR1 SGHDT, CDR2 YYEEEE. The germline V and J ends were trimmed by 10 bases and 3 bases, with 14 bases remaining between them. Authors' methods: Matches to published virus-specific TCRB sequences were rare among patient CD8+ clones larger than 1%. TCRdb's copy holds only in-frame clones and misses some; the assay was immunoSEQ multiplex PCR. That table furnishes V, J and clone size, whereas the DNA furnished D and trimming. This table has about 18,000 clones, approximately 78% appearing once. Turning to this clone: The target antigen is unknown.

This chain connects TRBV5-6 to TRBJ2-7, with D perhaps assigned TRBD1 or TRBD2 (6 bases each). The sequencing sample was made of CD8+ T cells sorted from blood. This clonotype was obtained from an adult with rheumatoid arthritis. CDR3 residues: CASEGGGYEQYF. CDR3 sequence (DNA): TGTGCCTCAGAAGGAGGGGGCTACGAGCAGTACTTC.